The TCR beta chain described here comes from a study of early T cells in non-severe SARS-CoV-2 infection. Across the whole study: From unsorted whole blood, bulk RNA was sequenced, and the chains remained unpaired. Whole-study results and caveats: Matching results from VDJdb favored anti-spike CD8 responses, leaving private and CD4 specificities undetected.

Unique molecular identifiers were attached to individual cDNA molecules. Using its own MiXCR run on the 5' RACE reads, TCRdb lists one record per CDR3 protein. In the table there are around 110,000 distinct CDR3 sequences, 8.5% to 14% of which are singletons. This clonotype occurred many times. Antigen specificity is unknown. The CDR3 spans 14 residues. V lost 6 bases and J lost 5, with 17 bases in between. Sequencing was carried out using whole blood. V gene TRBV12-3 or TRBV12-4 combines with J gene TRBJ2-7; D perhaps matches TRBD2 (6 bases). This receptor was identified in an adult who was a healthcare worker with PCR-confirmed SARS-CoV-2 infection or an uninfected control (not recorded which). CDR3 residues: CASRLWGDRDEQYF. In DNA, the CDR3 is TGTGCCAGCAGGTTGTGGGGGGACCGCGACGAGCAGTACTTC.